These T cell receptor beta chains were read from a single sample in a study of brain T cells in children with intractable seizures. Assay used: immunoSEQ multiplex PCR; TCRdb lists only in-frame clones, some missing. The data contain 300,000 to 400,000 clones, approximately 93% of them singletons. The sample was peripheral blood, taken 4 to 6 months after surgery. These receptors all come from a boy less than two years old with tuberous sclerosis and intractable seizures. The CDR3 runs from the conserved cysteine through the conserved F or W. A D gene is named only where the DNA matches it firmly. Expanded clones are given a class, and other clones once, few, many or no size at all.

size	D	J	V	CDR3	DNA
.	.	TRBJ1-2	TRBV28	CASSPPRYRALLYGYTF	TGTGCCAGCAGCCCACCCCGTTACAGAGCTTTGCTCTATGGCTACACCTTC
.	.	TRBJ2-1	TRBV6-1	CASSDKRDIYNEQFF	TGTGCCAGCAGTGACAAGCGGGACATATACAATGAGCAGTTCTTC
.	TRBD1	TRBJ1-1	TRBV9	CASSLLTRDRKEVEAFF	TGTGCCAGCTCCCTCTTAACCCGGGACAGGAAGGAGGTAGAAGCTTTCTTT
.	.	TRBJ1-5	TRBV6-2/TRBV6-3	CASSYSRGASNQPQHF	TGTGCCAGCAGTTATTCTCGAGGGGCCTCCAATCAGCCCCAGCATTTT
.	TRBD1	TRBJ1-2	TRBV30	CAWLDRGYGYTF	TGTGCCTGGTTAGACAGGGGGTATGGCTACACCTTC
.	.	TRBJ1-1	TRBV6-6	CASGIPRMNTEAFF	TGTGCCAGCGGTATTCCTAGAATGAACACTGAAGCTTTCTTT
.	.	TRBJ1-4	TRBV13	CASSLSGESEKLFF	TGTGCCAGCAGCTTATCAGGGGAGAGTGAAAAACTGTTTTTT
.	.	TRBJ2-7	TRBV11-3	CASSLEERTPYEQYF	TGTGCCAGCAGCTTAGAGGAGCGGACCCCCTACGAGCAGTACTTC
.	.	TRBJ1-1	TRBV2	CASSDWNTEAFF	TGTGCCAGCAGTGACTGGAACACTGAAGCTTTCTTT
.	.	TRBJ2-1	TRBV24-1	CATSAMTGDEQFF	TGTGCCACCAGTGCTATGACCGGAGATGAGCAGTTCTTC
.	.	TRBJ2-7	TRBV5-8	CASSRPGLIYEQYF	TGTGCCAGCAGCAGGCCGGGACTCATCTACGAGCAGTACTTC
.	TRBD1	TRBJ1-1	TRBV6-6	CASSPLTGRHTEAFF	TGTGCCAGCAGCCCCCTGACAGGGAGGCACACTGAAGCTTTCTTT
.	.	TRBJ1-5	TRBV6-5	CASSYAQGTGQPQHF	TGTGCCAGCAGTTACGCGCAGGGTACAGGGCAGCCCCAGCATTTT
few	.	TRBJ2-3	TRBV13	CASSGSGTDTQYF	TGTGCCAGCAGCGGAAGCGGCACAGATACGCAGTATTTT
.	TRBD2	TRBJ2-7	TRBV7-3	CASSLSGGEGYEQYF	TGTGCCAGCAGCTTATCAGGCGGGGAGGGCTACGAGCAGTACTTC
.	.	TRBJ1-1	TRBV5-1	CASSTGITEAFF	TGCGCCAGCAGCACAGGGATCACTGAAGCTTTCTTT
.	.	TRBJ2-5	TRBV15	CATTRDGETQYF	TGTGCCACAACCAGGGATGGGGAGACCCAGTACTTC
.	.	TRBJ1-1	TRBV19	CASSTGRVNTEAFF	TGTGCCAGTAGTACCGGTCGGGTTAACACTGAAGCTTTCTTT
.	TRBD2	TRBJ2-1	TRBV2	CASTGGRGYPNARRFGQFF	TGTGCCAGCACTGGGGGGAGGGGATACCCAAACGCCCGGCGTTTTGGGCAGTTCTTC
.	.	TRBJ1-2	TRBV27	CASSSRENYGYTF	TGTGCCAGCAGCTCCAGGGAGAACTATGGCTACACCTTC
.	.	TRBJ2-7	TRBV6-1	CASSELEFDEQYF	TGTGCCAGCAGTGAACTAGAGTTTGACGAGCAGTACTTC
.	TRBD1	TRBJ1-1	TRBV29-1	CSVELWTGDTEAFF	TGCAGCGTTGAACTTTGGACAGGGGACACTGAAGCTTTCTTT
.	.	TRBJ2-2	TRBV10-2	CASSEVSSGELFF	TGCGCCAGCAGTGAAGTGAGCTCGGGGGAGCTGTTTTTT
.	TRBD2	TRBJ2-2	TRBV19	CASSTLAGAGELFF	TGTGCCAGTAGTACCCTAGCGGGAGCCGGGGAGCTGTTTTTT
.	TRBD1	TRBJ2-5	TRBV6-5	CASDSNRGDTPQYF	TGTGCCAGCGATTCCAACAGGGGCGATACGCCCCAGTACTTC
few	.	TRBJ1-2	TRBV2	CASSEVGRGYTF	TGTGCCAGCAGTGAAGTCGGGAGGGGCTACACCTTC
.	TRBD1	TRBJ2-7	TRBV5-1	CASSWGPTGGPRDEQYF	TGCGCCAGCAGCTGGGGCCCCACAGGGGGTCCTAGGGACGAGCAGTACTTC
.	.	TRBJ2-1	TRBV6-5	CASSSLNEQFF	TGTGCCAGCAGTTCCCTCAATGAGCAGTTCTTC
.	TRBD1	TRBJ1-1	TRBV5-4	CASSSPGTGENTEAFF	TGTGCCAGCAGCTCCCCCGGGACAGGGGAGAACACTGAAGCTTTCTTT
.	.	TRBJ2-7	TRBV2	CASCMSGLYEQYF	TGTGCCAGCTGCATGTCCGGACTCTACGAGCAGTACTTC
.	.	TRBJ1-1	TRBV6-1	CASSEGVRAFF	TGTGCCAGCAGCGAAGGGGTGAGGGCTTTCTTT
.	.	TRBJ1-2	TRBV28	CASSLAGLYGYTF	TGTGCCAGCAGTTTAGCAGGCCTCTATGGCTACACCTTC
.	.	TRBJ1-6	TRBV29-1	CSARLWQLNSPLHF	TGCAGCGCCCGCCTTTGGCAGCTTAATTCACCCCTCCACTTT